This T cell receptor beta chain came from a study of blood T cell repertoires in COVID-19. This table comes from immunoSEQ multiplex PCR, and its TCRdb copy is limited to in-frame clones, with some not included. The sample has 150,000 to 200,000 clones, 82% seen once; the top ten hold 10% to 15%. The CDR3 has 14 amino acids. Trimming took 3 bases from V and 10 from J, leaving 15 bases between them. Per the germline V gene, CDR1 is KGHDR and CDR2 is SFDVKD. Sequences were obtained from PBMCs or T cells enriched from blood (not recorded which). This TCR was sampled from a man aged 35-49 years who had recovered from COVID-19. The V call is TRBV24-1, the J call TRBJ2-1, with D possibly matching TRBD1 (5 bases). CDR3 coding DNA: TGTGCCACCAGTGATGTGACAGACTTGGGCGAGCAGTTCTTC. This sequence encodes CATSDVTDLGEQFF.